This T cell receptor (beta chain) stems from a study of PD-L1 blockade in urothelial cancer. The wider study: The patients' atezolizumab therapy, 1,200 mg intravenously every 3 weeks, started at some point between 2014 and 2016.

Time point in this sample: peripheral blood 6 weeks after treatment start. Urothelial carcinoma affected the patients, and it was locally advanced or metastatic. The assay was immunoSEQ multiplex PCR, and TCRdb's table has in-frame clones only and misses some. The sample gives 29,000 or so clones, about 79% of which show up once; about 3.7% is in the top ten. This clonotype originated in a man between 65 and 85 years old with urothelial cancer. The material sequenced was PBMCs, taken around atezolizumab (anti-PD-L1) treatment.

The DNA for the CDR3 is TGTGCCAGCAGCCCGGGGTCCTATAATTCACCCCTCCACTTT. It yields the protein CASSPGSYNSPLHF. The chain joins TRBV5-5 to TRBJ1-6; unclear D gene. V lost 4 bases, J lost 1 base, and 6 bases lay in between. The length of the CDR3 is 14 residues. In germline, CDR1 is SGHKS, CDR2 YYEKEE (reference sequence).